This TCR beta chain was sequenced during a study of glioma-infiltrating T cells after dendritic cell vaccination. The study's findings and limits: Higher pretreatment TIL content predicted longer progression-free time and survival.

Selection required adequate fresh-frozen tumor tissue plus more than two years' survival data. Primers: 60 V beta forward and 13 J beta reverse. Clones were sequenced by immunoSEQ multiplex PCR, and TCRdb holds only the in-frame ones, with some missing. The table records approximately 82,000 clones, about 90% of them present only once. On this clone: Its antigen is unknown.

The CDR3 length is 16 residues. Germline CDR1 SEHNR, CDR2 FQNEAQ (reference sequence). The V gene end was trimmed by 1 base and the J gene end by 5 bases; junction bases not matched to a gene: 6. The V gene is TRBV7-9, the J gene TRBJ2-3; 10 nucleotides line up with TRBD2. Here the sequenced sample was blood, taken before dendritic cell vaccination. The sequence derives from a human donor with glioblastoma. In DNA form, the CDR3 reads TGTGCCAGCAGCTTAGTAAGCGGGGGGGCCGGAGATACGCAGTATTTT. Its translation is CASSLVSGGAGDTQYF.